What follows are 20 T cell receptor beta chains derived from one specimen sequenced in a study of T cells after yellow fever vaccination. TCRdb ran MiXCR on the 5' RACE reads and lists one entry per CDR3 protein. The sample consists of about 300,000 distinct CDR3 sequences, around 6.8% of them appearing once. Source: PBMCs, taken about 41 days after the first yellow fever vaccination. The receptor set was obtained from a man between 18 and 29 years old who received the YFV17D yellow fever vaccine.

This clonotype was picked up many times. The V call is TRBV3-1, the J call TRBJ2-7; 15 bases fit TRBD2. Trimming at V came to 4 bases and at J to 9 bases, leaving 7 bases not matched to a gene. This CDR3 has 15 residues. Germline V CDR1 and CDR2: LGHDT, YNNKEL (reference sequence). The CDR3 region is CASSRGLAGGPPQYV. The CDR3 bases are TGTGCCAGCAGCCGAGGACTAGCGGGGGGGCCCCCGCAGTACGTC.

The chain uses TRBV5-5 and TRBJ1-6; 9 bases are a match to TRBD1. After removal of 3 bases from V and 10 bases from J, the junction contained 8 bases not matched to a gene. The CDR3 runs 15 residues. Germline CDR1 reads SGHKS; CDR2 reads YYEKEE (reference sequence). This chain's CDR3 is CASSSAGTGLSPLHF. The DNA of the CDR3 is TGTGCCAGCAGCTCCGCGGGGACAGGGCTATCACCCCTCCACTTT.

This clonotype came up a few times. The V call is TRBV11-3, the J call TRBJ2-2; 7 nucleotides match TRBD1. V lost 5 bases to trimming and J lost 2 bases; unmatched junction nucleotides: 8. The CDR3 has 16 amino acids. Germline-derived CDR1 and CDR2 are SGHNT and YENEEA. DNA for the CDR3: TGTGCCAGCAGCCCCGAGACAGGGAGCAACACCGGGGAGCTGTTTTTT. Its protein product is CASSPETGSNTGELFF.

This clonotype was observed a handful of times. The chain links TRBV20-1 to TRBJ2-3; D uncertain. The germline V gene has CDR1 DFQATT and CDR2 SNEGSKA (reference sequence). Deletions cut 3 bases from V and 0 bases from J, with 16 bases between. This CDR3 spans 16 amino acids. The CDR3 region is CSARIGPPASTDTQYF. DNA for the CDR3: TGCAGTGCTAGGATTGGGCCGCCAGCTAGCACAGATACGCAGTATTTT.

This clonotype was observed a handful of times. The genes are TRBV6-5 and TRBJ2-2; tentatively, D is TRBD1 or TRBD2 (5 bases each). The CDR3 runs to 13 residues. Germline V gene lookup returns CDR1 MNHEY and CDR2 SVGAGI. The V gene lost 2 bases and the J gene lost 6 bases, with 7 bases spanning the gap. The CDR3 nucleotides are TGTGCCAGCAGTTACGTGGGGGCCGGGGAGCTGTTTTTT. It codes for CASSYVGAGELFF.

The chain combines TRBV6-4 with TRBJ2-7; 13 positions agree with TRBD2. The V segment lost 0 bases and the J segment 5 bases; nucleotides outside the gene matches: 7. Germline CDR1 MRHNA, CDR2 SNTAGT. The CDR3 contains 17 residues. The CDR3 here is CASSDSGTSGNADEQYV. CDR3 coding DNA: TGTGCCAGCAGTGACTCTGGGACTAGCGGGAATGCTGACGAGCAGTACGTC.

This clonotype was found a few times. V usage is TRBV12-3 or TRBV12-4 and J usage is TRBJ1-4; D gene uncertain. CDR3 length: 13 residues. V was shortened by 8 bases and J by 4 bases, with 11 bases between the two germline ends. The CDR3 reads CASYNSGNEKLFF. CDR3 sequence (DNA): TGTGCCAGCTATAACAGCGGTAATGAAAAACTGTTTTTT.

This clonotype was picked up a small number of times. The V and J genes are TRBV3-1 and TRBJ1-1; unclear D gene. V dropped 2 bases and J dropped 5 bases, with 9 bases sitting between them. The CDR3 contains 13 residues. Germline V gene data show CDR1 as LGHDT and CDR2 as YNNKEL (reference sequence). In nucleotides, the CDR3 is TGTGCCAGCAGCCAATGGGAAGGGACTGAAGCTTTCTTT. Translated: CASSQWEGTEAFF.

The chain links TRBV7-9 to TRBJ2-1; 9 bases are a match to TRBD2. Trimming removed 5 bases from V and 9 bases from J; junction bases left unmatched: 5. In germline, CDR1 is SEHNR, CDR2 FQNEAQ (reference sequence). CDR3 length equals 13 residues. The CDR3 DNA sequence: TGTGCCAGCAGCGTCGATAGCGGGGGTGAGCAGTTCTTC. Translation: CASSVDSGGEQFF.

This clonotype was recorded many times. The DNA of the CDR3 is TGTGCCAGCAGCCCCGAAGGACTAGCGACAGATACGCAGTATTTT. Translating it yields CASSPEGLATDTQYF. V usage is TRBV7-2 and J usage is TRBJ2-3; 9 bases match TRBD2. Germline V CDR1 and CDR2: SGHTA, FQGNSA. The CDR3 contains 15 residues. Trimming at V came to 5 bases and at J to 3 bases, leaving 6 bases not matched to a gene.

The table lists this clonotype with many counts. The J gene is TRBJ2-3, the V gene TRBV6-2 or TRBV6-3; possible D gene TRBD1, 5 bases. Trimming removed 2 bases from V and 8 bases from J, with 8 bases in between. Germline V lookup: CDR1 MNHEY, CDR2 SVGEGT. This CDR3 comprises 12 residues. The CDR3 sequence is CASSYLQATQYF. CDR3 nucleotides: TGTGCCAGCAGTTACCTACAGGCTACGCAGTATTTT.

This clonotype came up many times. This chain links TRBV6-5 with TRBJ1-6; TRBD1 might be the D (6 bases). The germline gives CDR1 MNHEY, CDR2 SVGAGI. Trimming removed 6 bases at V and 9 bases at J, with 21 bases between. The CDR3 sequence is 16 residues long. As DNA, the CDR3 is TGTGCCAGCAGCCTATTTGGGGGCAGGGAGGTTTCACCCCTCCACTTT. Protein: CASSLFGGREVSPLHF.

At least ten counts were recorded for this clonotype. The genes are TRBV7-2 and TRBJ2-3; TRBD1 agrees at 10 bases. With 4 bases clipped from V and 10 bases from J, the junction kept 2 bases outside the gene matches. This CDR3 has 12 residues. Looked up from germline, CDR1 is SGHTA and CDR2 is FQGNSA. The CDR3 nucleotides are TGTGCCAGCAGCTGGACAGGGGGTCCGCAGTATTTT. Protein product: CASSWTGGPQYF.

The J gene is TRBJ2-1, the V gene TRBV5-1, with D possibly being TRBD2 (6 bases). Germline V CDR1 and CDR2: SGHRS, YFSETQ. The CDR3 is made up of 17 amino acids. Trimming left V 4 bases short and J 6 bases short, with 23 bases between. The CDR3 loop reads CASSLSVAVKTSNEQFF. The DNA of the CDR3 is TGCGCCAGCAGCCTGTCAGTAGCGGTTAAAACCAGCAATGAGCAGTTCTTC.

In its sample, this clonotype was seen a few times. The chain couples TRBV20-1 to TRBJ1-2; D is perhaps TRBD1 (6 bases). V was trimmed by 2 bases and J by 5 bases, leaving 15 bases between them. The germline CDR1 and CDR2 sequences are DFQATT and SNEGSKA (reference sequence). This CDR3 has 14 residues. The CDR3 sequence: CSARPPGHVYGYTF. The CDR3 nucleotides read TGCAGTGCTAGACCTCCGGGACATGTTTATGGCTACACCTTC.

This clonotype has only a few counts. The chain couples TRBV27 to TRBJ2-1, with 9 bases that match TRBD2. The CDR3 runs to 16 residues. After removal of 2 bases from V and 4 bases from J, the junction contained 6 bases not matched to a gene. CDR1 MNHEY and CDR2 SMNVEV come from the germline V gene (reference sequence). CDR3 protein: CASSLRPSGDYNEQFF. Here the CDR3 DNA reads TGTGCCAGCAGTTTAAGGCCTAGCGGGGATTACAATGAGCAGTTCTTC.

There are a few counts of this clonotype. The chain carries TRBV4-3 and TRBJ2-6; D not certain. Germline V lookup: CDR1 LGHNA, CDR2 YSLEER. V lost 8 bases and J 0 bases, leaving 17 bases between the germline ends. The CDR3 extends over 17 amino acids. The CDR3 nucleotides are TGCGCCAGCGGGAAATTCGGACGGGCCTCTGGGGCCAACGTCCTGACTTTC. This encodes CASGKFGRASGANVLTF.

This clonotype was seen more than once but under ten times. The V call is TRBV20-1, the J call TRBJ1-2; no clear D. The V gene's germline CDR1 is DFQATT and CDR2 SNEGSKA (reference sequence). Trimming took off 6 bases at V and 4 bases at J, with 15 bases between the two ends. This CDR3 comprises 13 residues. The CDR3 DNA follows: TGCAGTGCAACGCCGGTGGGAGGCTATGGCTACACCTTC. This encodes CSATPVGGYGYTF.

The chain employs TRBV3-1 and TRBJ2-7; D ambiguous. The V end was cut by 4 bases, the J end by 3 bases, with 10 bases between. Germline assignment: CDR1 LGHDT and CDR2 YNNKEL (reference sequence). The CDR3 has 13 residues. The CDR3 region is CASSPGPYYEQYF. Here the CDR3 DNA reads TGTGCCAGCAGCCCTGGACCTTACTACGAGCAGTACTTC.

In DNA, the CDR3 is TGTGCCAGCAGTTACGTGGACTACACCTTC. The encoded protein is CASSYVDYTF. This sequence joins TRBV6-6 and TRBJ1-2; D gene uncertain. V was pared by 2 bases and J by 10 bases, with 5 bases between. This CDR3 comprises 10 residues. Germline V gene lookup returns CDR1 MNHNY and CDR2 SVGAGI (reference sequence).